This T cell receptor (beta chain) was identified in a study of blood T cell repertoires in COVID-19. At the level of the study: Researchers got acute and convalescent COVID-19 samples from the United States, Italy and Spain. In each case, the material was cDNA or gDNA derived from T cells, B-cell-depleted T cells, or PBMCs.

V lost 4 bases and J lost 11; bases outside the gene matches: 11. Germline V CDR1 and CDR2: SGHAT, FQDESV (reference sequence). The CDR3 spans 13 residues. As processed by the authors: Nucleated cell number was recorded as an estimate derived from reference gene primer amplification. Here immunoSEQ multiplex PCR was the method, and the copy in TCRdb shows in-frame clones only, minus some. V and J calls and clone size follow that table, whereas D and trimming were derived from the DNA. Seen here are more than 95,000 clones, over 75% observed once, and the top ten hold around 4.1%. The chain couples TRBV11-1 to TRBJ2-7, with TRBD1 matching 7 bases. Sequenced material: peripheral blood. This TCR was recovered from a man aged 50 to 59 with acute or convalescent COVID-19. DNA of the CDR3: TGTGCCAGCAGCTATGGCCAGACAGGGAAGGAGTACTTC. It translates to CASSYGQTGKEYF.